This entry lists 15 T cell receptor beta chains sequenced from one sample in a study of beta chain features in type 1 diabetes. The investigators reverse transcribed all of the isolated RNA, so they sequenced expressed TCRB transcripts. Data came from immunoSEQ multiplex PCR; TCRdb stores just in-frame clones and leaves some out. The table includes about 150,000 clones, 7.5% to 10% detected once. The specimen sequenced was central memory CD4+ T cells from blood. The receptors originated from a man aged 18 to 35 in good health.

This clone has ten or more counts. The chain joins TRBV29-1 to TRBJ2-2; maybe TRBD2 (6 bases). Germline CDR1 SQVTM, CDR2 ANQGSEA. This CDR3 comprises 14 residues. Trimming removed 3 bases from V and 5 bases from J, with 13 bases in between. The CDR3 DNA reads as TGCAGCGTTGATGGGGGGTCACGGACCGGGGAGCTGTTTTTT. Residues: CSVDGGSRTGELFF.

This clone appeared a few times. This chain connects TRBV7-2 to TRBJ1-4; D unclear. The CDR3 contains 14 residues. V lost 3 bases and J 8 bases, leaving 13 bases between the germline ends. Looked up from germline, CDR1 is SGHTA and CDR2 is FQGNSA. Here the CDR3 DNA reads TGTGCCAGCAGCTTGGAGCCGCGTGGGGAAAAACTGTTTTTT. This gives the protein CASSLEPRGEKLFF.

The chain links TRBV28 to TRBJ1-5; 8 nucleotides match TRBD1. Germline V CDR1 and CDR2: MDHEN, SYDVKM. V was pared by 5 bases and J by 5 bases, with 5 bases of the junction left unmatched. CDR3 length: 14 residues. In DNA form, the CDR3 reads TGTGCCAGCAGTCCCGGACAGGGCTATCAGCCCCAGCATTTT. Translated: CASSPGQGYQPQHF.

This clone appeared many times. The rearrangement uses TRBV5-1 and TRBJ1-4; D is perhaps TRBD1 (6 bases). CDR1 and CDR2 (germline): SGHRS, YFSETQ. Trimming left V 5 bases short and J 6 bases short, with 14 bases between. The CDR3 sequence is 14 residues long. The CDR3 DNA follows: TGCGCCAGCAGACCCGGGACAATGGATGAAAAACTGTTTTTT. As protein: CASRPGTMDEKLFF.

This sequence joins TRBV25-1 and TRBJ2-5, with 8 bases identical to TRBD1. The assigned J gene may be wrong: the sequence end matches TRBJ2-7 better. CDR1 and CDR2 (germline): MGHDK, SYGVNS. CDR3 length: 13 amino acids. CDR3 in amino acids: CANRTGPAYEQYF. CDR3 sequence (DNA): TGTGCCAACCGGACAGGGCCAGCCTACGAGCAGTACTTC.

In its sample, this clone was seen a few times. This chain connects TRBV5-6 to TRBJ1-1; possibly TRBD1 for D (5 bases). V shed 0 bases and J shed 4 bases, with 10 bases lying between them. The CDR3 runs to 14 residues. Germline CDR1 is SGHDT and CDR2 is YYEEEE. The CDR3 loop reads CASSLEGLGTEAFF. The CDR3 coding sequence is TGTGCCAGCAGCTTGGAGGGGTTAGGCACTGAAGCTTTCTTT.

The chain has TRBV30 and TRBJ2-7; 7 nucleotides match TRBD1. The CDR3 spans 16 residues. Looked up from germline, CDR1 is GTSNPN and CDR2 is SVGIG (reference sequence). Trimming at V came to 3 bases and at J to 0 bases, leaving 11 bases not matched to a gene. The CDR3 DNA reads TGTGCCTGGAGAAGAACGGGACAGAGGAGCTCCTACGAGCAGTACTTC. Translating gives CAWRRTGQRSSYEQYF.

The chain uses TRBV6-1 and TRBJ2-3; a possible D gene is TRBD1 (6 bases). The CDR3 runs to 13 residues. The germline CDR1 and CDR2 sequences are MNHNS and SASEGT. The V gene lost 5 bases and the J gene lost 4 bases, with 10 bases spanning the gap. CDR3 sequence (DNA): TGTGCCAGCAGTCCCAGGGGTCCAGATACGCAGTATTTT. Its protein is CASSPRGPDTQYF.

About this clone itself: The CDR3 does not close with the conserved phenylalanine or tryptophan, likely indicating a read error. The V gene is TRBV18, the J gene TRBJ1-2, with TRBD1 identical over 7 bases. This CDR3 spans 13 amino acids. V lost 3 bases, J lost 2 bases, and 0 bases stayed unmatched. Germline lookup yields CDR1 KGHSH and CDR2 LQKENI. The CDR3 loop reads CASSPDRNYGYTL. CDR3 DNA: TGTGCCAGCTCACCGGACAGGAACTATGGCTACACCCTC.

V is TRBV5-1 and J is TRBJ2-7; TRBD1 matches at 8 bases. This CDR3 has 17 amino acids. Trimming took 2 bases from V and 5 from J; bases not matched to a gene: 15. CDR1 and CDR2 (germline): SGHRS, YFSETQ. CDR3 amino acids: CASSFLIPGQDYDEQYF. The CDR3 coding sequence is TGCGCCAGCAGCTTCCTGATACCGGGACAGGATTACGACGAGCAGTACTTC. The whole variable domain, remainder taken from reference TRBV5-1 and TRBJ2-7, is KAGVTQTPRYLIKTRGQQVTLSCSPISGHRSVSWYQQTPGQGLQFLFEYFSETQRNKGNFPGRFSGRQFSNSRSEMNVSTLELGDSALYLCASSFLIPGQDYDEQYFGPGTRLTVT.

This chain uses TRBV6-5 with TRBJ2-5; 7 bases are a match to TRBD2. V lost 5 bases to trimming and J lost 2 bases; unmatched junction nucleotides: 8. Germline lookup yields CDR1 MNHEY and CDR2 SVGAGI. The CDR3 is made up of 15 amino acids. CDR3 nucleotides: TGTGCCAGCAGTCTCGTGGGGGGAGGGCAAGAGACCCAGTACTTC. Translating gives CASSLVGGGQETQYF.

This chain uses TRBV4-2 with TRBJ1-1, with unresolved D. V gave up 1 base and J gave up 3 bases, with 12 bases separating them. This CDR3 comprises 15 residues. Germline assignment: CDR1 LGHNA and CDR2 YNFKEQ. CDR3 coding DNA: TGTGCCAGCAGCCAAGGATCGGGGAGGTACACTGAAGCTTTCTTT. It encodes CASSQGSGRYTEAFF.

This clone appeared a few times. The J gene is TRBJ1-5, the V gene TRBV6-5; 9 bases line up with TRBD1. J gave up 7 bases and V 6 bases, and 10 bases lay outside the gene matches. This CDR3 has 15 amino acids. Germline V gene sequence: CDR1 MNHEY, CDR2 SVGAGI. The CDR3 bases are TGTGCCAGCAGCGGTAGGACAGGGGTTTGGCAGCCCCAGCATTTT. Protein: CASSGRTGVWQPQHF.

This chain links TRBV29-1 with TRBJ2-5; D unresolved. The CDR3 covers 11 residues. With 5 bases removed from V and 7 bases from J, the gap between germline ends came to 11 bases. The V gene's germline CDR1 is SQVTM and CDR2 ANQGSEA. The CDR3 reads CSVSGSGTQYF. The CDR3 DNA follows: TGCAGCGTTTCAGGTTCTGGGACCCAGTACTTC.

The gene calls are TRBV6-1 and TRBJ2-1, with TRBD1 identical over 8 bases. The junction had 6 bases not matched to a gene; V was cut back by 3 bases and J by 5 bases. There are 15 residues in the CDR3. Looked up from germline, CDR1 is MNHNS and CDR2 is SASEGT. The CDR3 region is CASSEGDRSDNEQFF. Written as DNA, the CDR3 is TGTGCCAGCAGTGAGGGGGACAGGTCCGACAATGAGCAGTTCTTC.